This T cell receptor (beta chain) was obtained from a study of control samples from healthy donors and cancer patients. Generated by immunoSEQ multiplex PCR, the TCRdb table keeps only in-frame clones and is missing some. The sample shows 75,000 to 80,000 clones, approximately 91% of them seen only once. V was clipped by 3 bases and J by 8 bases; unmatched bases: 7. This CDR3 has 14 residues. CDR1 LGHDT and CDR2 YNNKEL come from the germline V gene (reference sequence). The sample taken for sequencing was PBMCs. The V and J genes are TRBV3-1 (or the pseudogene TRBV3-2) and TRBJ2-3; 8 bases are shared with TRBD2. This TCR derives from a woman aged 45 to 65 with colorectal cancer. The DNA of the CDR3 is TGTGCCAGCAGCCAGGCGGGGGGCCCCCTTACGCAGTATTTT. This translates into CASSQAGGPLTQYF.